This T cell receptor beta chain was documented in a study of cytomegalovirus exposure and HLA in healthy donors. This clone has just a few counts. The CDR3 is made up of 17 amino acids. Per the germline V gene, CDR1 is MDHEN and CDR2 is SYDVKM. V lost 5 bases and J 7 bases, leaving 23 bases between the germline ends. The PCR had 60 Vbeta and 13 Jbeta primers. Data came from immunoSEQ multiplex PCR; TCRdb stores just in-frame clones and leaves some out. The sample holds 170,000 or so clones, 80% seen once. This clonotype was sampled from a man aged 30 to 45 in good health and CMV-seropositive. The gene calls are TRBV28 and TRBJ1-4, with no clear D. The sequenced material came from PBMCs. The CDR3 DNA reads TGTGCCAGCAGTCCCCCCAATGCAAGGAGGGTTGGTGAAAAACTGTTTTTT. This gives the protein CASSPPNARRVGEKLFF.